This record covers a single T cell receptor (beta chain). The antigen is undetermined. Assay execution took place at the deep level. In the authors' workflow: Because ImmunoSEQ provided only junction sequences with no quality scores, the filtering differed. This table comes from immunoSEQ multiplex PCR, and its TCRdb copy is limited to in-frame clones, with some not included. V, J and clone size were drawn from that table, and D and trimming were deduced from the DNA. Altogether roughly 1 million clones are present, about 80% being singletons, with the ten largest covering 0.4% to 0.55%. The record originates from a study of shared clonotypes between healthy human individuals. Donors included only healthy HIV-negative adults lacking recent acute infections or vaccinations. Study-level points and caveats: The expectation was that sequencing depth would affect clonotype sharing among donors.

CDR1 and CDR2 (germline): SNHLY, FYNNEI. Trimming cost V 5 bases and J 7 bases, with 9 bases left between them. This CDR3 region has 11 residues. The J gene is TRBJ2-7, the V gene TRBV2; unclear D gene. The receptor comes from a man younger than 35 in good health. Some clones in this sample may be carry-over from other donors' samples. The sequencing input was memory CD4+ T cells from PBMCs. Subset: CD45RA-negative fraction. The CDR3 loop reads CASSRYGEQYF. CDR3 in DNA: TGTGCCAGCAGTCGGTACGGGGAGCAGTACTTC.